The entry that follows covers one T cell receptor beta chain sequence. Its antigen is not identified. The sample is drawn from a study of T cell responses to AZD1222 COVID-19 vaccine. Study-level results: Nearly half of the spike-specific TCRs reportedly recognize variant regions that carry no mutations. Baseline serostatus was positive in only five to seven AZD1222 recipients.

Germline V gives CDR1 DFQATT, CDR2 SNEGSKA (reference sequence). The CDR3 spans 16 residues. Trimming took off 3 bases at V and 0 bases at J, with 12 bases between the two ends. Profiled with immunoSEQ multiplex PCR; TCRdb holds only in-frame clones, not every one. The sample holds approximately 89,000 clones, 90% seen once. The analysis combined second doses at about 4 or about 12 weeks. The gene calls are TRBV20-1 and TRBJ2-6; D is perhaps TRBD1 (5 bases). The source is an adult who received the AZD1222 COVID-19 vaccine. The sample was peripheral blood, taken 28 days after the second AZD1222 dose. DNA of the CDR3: TGCAGTGCTAGTAAGGGGAAAAACTCTGGGGCCAACGTCCTGACTTTC. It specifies CSASKGKNSGANVLTF.